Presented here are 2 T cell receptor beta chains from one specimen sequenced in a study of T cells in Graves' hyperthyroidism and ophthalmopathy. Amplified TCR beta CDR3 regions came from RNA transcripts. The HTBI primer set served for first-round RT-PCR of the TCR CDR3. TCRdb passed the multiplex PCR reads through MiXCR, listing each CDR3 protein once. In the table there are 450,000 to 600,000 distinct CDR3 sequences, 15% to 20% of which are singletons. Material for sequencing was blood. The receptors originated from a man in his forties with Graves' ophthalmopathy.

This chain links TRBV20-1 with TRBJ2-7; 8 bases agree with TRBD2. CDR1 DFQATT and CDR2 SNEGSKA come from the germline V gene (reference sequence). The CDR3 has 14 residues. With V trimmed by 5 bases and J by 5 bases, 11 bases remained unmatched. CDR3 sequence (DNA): TGCAGTGCTTATCCGGGACTAGGGAATAACGAGCAGTACTTC. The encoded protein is CSAYPGLGNNEQYF.

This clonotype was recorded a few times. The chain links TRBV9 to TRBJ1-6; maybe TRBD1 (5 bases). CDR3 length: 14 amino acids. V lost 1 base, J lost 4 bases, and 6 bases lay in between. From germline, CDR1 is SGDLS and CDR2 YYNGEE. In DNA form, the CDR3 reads TGTGCCAGCAGCGTACAGGGTTATAATTCACCCCTCCACTTT. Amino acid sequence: CASSVQGYNSPLHF.